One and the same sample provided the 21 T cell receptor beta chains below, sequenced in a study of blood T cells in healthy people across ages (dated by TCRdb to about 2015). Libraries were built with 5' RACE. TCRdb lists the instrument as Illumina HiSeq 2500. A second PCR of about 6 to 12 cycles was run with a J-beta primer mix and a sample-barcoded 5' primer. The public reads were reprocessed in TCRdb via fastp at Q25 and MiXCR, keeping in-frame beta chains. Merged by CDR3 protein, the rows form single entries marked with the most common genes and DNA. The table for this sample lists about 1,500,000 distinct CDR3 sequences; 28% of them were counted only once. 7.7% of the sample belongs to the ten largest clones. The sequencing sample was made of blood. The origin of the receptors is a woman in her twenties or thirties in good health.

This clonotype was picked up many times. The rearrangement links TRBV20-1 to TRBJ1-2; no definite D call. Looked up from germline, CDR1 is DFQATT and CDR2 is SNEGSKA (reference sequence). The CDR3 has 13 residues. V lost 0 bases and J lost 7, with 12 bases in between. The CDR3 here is CSARDGWLSGYTF. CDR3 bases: TGCAGTGCTAGAGATGGTTGGTTGAGTGGCTACACCTTC.

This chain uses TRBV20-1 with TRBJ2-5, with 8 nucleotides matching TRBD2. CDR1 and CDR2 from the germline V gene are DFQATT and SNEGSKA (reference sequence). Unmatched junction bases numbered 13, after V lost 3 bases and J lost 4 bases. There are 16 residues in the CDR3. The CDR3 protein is CSASPSGPTGVETQYF. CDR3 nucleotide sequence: TGCAGTGCTAGCCCTAGCGGGCCAACCGGGGTAGAGACCCAGTACTTC.

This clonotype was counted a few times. CDR3 in amino acids: CASSLVYAGGPGTDTQYF. CDR3 nucleotide sequence: TGTGCCAGCAGCTTAGTATACGCGGGAGGGCCCGGAACAGATACGCAGTATTTT. The chain carries TRBV7-6 and TRBJ2-3; 9 bases align to TRBD2. V lost 1 base and J lost 3; bases outside the gene matches: 11. The germline gives CDR1 SGHVS, CDR2 FNYEAQ. There are 18 residues in the CDR3.

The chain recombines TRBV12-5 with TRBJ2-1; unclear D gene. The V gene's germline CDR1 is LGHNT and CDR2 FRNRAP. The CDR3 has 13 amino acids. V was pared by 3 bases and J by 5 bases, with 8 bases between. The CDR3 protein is CASGLGLNNEQFF. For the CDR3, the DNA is TGTGCTAGTGGTTTAGGCCTAAACAATGAGCAGTTCTTC.

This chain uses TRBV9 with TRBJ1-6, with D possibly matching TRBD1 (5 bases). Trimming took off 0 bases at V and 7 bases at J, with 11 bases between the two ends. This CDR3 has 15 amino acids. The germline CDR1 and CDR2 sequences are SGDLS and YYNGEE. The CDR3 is CASSVGKDSNSPLHF. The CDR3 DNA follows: TGTGCCAGCAGCGTAGGGAAAGACAGCAATTCACCCCTCCACTTT.

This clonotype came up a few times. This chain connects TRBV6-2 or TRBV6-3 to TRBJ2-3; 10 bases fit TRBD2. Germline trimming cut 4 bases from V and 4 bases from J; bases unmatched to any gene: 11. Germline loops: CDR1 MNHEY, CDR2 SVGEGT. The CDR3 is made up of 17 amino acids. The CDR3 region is CASSSRWTSGGADTQYF. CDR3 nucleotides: TGTGCCAGCAGTTCTCGATGGACTAGCGGAGGTGCAGATACGCAGTATTTT.

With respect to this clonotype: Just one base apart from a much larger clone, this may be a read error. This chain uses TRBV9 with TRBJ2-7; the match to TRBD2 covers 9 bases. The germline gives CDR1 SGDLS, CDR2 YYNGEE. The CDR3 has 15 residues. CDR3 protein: CVSSPSLSGSYEQYF. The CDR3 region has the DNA TGTGTCAGCAGCCCGTCTCTTAGCGGGAGCTACGAGCAGTACTTC.

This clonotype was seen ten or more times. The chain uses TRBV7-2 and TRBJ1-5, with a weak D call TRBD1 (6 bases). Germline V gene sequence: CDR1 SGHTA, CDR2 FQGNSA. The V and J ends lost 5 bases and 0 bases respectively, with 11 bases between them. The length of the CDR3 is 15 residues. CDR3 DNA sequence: TGTGCCAGCAGCGAACAGGGCATTAGCAATCAGCCCCAGCATTTT. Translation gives CASSEQGISNQPQHF.

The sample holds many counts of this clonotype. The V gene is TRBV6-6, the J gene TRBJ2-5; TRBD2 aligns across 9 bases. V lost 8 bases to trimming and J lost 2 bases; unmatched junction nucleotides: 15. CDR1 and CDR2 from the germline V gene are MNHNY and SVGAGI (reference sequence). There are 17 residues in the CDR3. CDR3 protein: CASGSHRGGARQETQYF. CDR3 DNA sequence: TGTGCCAGCGGGTCGCACCGCGGGGGGGCGAGGCAAGAGACCCAGTACTTC.

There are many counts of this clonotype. CDR3 residues: CASSLVGTQGETQYF. As DNA, the CDR3 is TGTGCCAGCAGCTTAGTGGGGACTCAGGGAGAGACCCAGTACTTC. This chain joins TRBV7-9 and TRBJ2-5; a possible D gene is TRBD2 (6 bases). This CDR3 has 15 residues. Trimming pared 1 base from V and 4 bases from J, leaving 13 bases between. Germline V gene sequence: CDR1 SEHNR, CDR2 FQNEAQ (reference sequence).

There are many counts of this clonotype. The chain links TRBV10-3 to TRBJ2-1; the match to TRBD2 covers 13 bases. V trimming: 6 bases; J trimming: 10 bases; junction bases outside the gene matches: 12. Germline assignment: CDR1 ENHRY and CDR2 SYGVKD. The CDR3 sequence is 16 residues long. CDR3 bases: TGTGCCATCAGCGCCGGGACTAGCGGGGACCACGGCGAGCAGTTCTTC. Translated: CAISAGTSGDHGEQFF.

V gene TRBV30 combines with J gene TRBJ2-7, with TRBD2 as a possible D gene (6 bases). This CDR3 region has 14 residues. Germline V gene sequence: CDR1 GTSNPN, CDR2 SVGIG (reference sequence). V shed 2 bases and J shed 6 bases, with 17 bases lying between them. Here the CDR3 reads CAWSTGGPLPEQYF. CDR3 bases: TGTGCCTGGAGTACCGGGGGACCCCTCCCCGAGCAGTACTTC.

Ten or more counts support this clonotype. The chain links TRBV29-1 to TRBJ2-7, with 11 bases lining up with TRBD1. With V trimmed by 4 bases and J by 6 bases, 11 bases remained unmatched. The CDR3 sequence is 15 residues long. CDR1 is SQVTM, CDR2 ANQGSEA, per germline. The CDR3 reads CSVVWDRGYGREQYF. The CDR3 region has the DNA TGCAGCGTTGTATGGGACAGGGGGTACGGGCGCGAGCAGTACTTC.

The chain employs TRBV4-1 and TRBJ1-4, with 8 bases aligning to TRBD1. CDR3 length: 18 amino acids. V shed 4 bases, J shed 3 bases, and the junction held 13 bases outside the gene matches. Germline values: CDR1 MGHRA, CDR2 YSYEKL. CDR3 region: CASSPVNQGAGANEKLFF. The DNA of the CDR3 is TGCGCCAGCAGCCCAGTGAACCAGGGGGCAGGGGCTAATGAAAAACTGTTTTTT.

Here the CDR3 reads CASSQTLEAFF. The CDR3 DNA reads TGTGCCAGCAGCCAGACCTTGGAAGCTTTCTTT. The V call is TRBV12-3 or TRBV12-4, the J call TRBJ1-1; D not resolved. Between the trimmed V and J ends, which lost 6 bases and 8 bases, there was a span of 10 bases. The CDR3 consists of 11 residues.

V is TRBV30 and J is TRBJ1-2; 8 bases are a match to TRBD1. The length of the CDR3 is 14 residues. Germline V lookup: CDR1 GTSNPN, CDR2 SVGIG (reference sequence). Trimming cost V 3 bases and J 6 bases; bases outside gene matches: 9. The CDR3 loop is CAWSAGQGNHGYTF. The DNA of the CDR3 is TGTGCCTGGAGCGCAGGACAGGGAAATCATGGCTACACCTTC.

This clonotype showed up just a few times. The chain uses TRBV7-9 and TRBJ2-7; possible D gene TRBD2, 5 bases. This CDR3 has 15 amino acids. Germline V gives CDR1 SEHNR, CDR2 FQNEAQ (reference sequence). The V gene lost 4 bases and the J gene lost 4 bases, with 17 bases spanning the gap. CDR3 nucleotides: TGTGCCAGCAGCTCACCTGAGGACTTTAAGTACGAGCAGTACTTC. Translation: CASSSPEDFKYEQYF.

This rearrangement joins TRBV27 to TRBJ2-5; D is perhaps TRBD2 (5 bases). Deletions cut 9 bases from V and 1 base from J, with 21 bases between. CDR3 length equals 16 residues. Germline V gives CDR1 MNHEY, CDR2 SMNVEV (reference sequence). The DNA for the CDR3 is TGTGCCAGTCAGCCCCGATCAAGCGGAACCCAAGAGACCCAGTACTTC. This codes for CASQPRSSGTQETQYF.

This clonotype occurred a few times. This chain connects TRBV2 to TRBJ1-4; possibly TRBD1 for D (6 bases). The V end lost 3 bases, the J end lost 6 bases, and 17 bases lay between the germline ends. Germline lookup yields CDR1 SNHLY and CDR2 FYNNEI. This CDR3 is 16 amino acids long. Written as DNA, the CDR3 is TGTGCCAGCAGTGATACGTGGGGGACAATGGATGAAAAACTGTTTTTT. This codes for CASSDTWGTMDEKLFF. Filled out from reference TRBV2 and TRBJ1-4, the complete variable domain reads EPEVTQTPSHQVTQMGQEVILRCVPISNHLYFYWYRQILGQKVEFLVSFYNNEISEKSEIFDDQFSVERPDGSNFTLKIRSTKLEDSAMYFCASSDTWGTMDEKLFFGSGTQLSVL.

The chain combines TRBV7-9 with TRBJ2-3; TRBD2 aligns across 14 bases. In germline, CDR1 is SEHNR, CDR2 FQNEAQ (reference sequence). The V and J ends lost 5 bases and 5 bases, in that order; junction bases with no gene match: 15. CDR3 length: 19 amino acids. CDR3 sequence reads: CASSLNNRLAGGPRDTQYF. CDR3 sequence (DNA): TGTGCCAGCAGCCTAAACAACAGACTAGCGGGAGGGCCTAGAGATACGCAGTATTTT.

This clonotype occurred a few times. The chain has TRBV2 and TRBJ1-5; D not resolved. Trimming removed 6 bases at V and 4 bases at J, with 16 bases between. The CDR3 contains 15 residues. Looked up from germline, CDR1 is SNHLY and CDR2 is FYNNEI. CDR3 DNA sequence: TGTGCCAGCAGCGGCCTGAATCGGGGAAATCAGCCCCAGCATTTT. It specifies CASSGLNRGNQPQHF.